What follows is one T cell receptor beta chain and its context. Its antigen is not identified. After removal of 3 bases from V and 5 bases from J, the junction contained 16 bases not matched to a gene. The CDR3 covers 17 residues. Germline V lookup: CDR1 SGHVS, CDR2 FQNEAQ. These data belong to a study of siplizumab effects on memory and regulatory T cells. Assay: immunoSEQ multiplex PCR; the TCRdb copy retains only in-frame clones and omits some. The sample records more than 70,000 clones, over 90% being singletons. Study-wide points: Significant reduction of alloreactive sequences traceable to unstimulated CD4+ memory cells was observed with siplizumab.

The receptor's source is a human donor in good health. Sequencing input: CD8+ T cells sorted from blood. The chain joins TRBV7-8 to TRBJ2-7; 7 bases line up with TRBD2. The CDR3 DNA sequence: TGTGCCAGCAGCTTCCCGTTAGCGGGTCCCATTCCCCACGAGCAGTACTTC. Translated, it gives CASSFPLAGPIPHEQYF.